These 9 T cell receptor beta chains were sequenced from one sample in a study of blood T cell repertoires in COVID-19. Produced via immunoSEQ multiplex PCR; TCRdb's table is partial and in-frame only. Of roughly 200,000 clones in the sample, 88% were seen once. The sample taken for sequencing was PBMCs or T cells enriched from blood (not recorded which). These receptors were obtained from a woman in her 30s who had recovered from COVID-19.

The rearrangement joins TRBV7-2 to TRBJ2-1; possible D gene TRBD2, 6 bases. Germline CDR1 and CDR2: SGHTA and FQGNSA. The CDR3 runs to 16 residues. The V gene lost 1 base and the J gene lost 0 bases, with 10 bases spanning the gap. For the CDR3, the DNA is TGTGCCAGCAGCTTAGTAGCGGAAAGCTCCTACAATGAGCAGTTCTTC. This encodes CASSLVAESSYNEQFF.

The chain combines TRBV18 with TRBJ1-3, with 10 positions matching TRBD1. The length of the CDR3 is 15 residues. V was clipped by 3 bases and J by 3 bases; unmatched bases: 2. The germline CDR1 and CDR2 sequences are KGHSH and LQKENI. This CDR3 reads CASSPGTGDGNTIYF. As DNA, the CDR3 is TGTGCCAGCTCACCGGGGACAGGGGATGGAAACACCATATATTTT.

The sample holds one count of this clone. CDR3 coding DNA: TGTGCCAGCAGCTTAGCAGGGGGCTCTGGAAACACCATATATTTT. This codes for CASSLAGGSGNTIYF. The chain combines TRBV7-3 with TRBJ1-3, with TRBD1 matching 7 bases. The CDR3 contains 15 residues. The germline gives CDR1 SGHTA, CDR2 FQGTGA. V shed 2 bases, J shed 0 bases, and the junction held 1 base outside the gene matches.

V gene TRBV11-2 combines with J gene TRBJ1-5; the D gene is possibly TRBD1 (6 bases). There are 15 residues in the CDR3. Germline V lookup: CDR1 SGHAT, CDR2 FQNNGV. V lost 4 bases and J lost 2, with 12 bases in between. Written as DNA, the CDR3 is TGTGCCAGCAGCTGGGCCTCAGGGGGCAATCAGCCCCAGCATTTT. It specifies CASSWASGGNQPQHF.

This clone came up a few times. In the same sample, other DNA sequences code for this CDR3. The chain recombines TRBV24-1 with TRBJ2-2, with 8 positions matching TRBD1. Germline V gives CDR1 KGHDR, CDR2 SFDVKD. The CDR3 spans 14 residues. The junction had 5 bases not matched to a gene; V was cut back by 7 bases and J by 5 bases. Written as DNA, the CDR3 is TGTGCCACCAGAGGACAGGGAGATACCGGGGAGCTGTTTTTT. It specifies CATRGQGDTGELFF.

The chain has TRBV11-1 and TRBJ2-5, with D perhaps TRBD2 (6 bases). V was shortened by 6 bases and J by 5 bases, with 10 bases between the two germline ends. There are 12 residues in the CDR3. The germline CDR1 and CDR2 sequences are SGHAT and FQDESV (reference sequence). The CDR3 sequence is CASRRGGETQYF. The CDR3 DNA sequence: TGTGCCAGCAGGAGAGGAGGGGAGACCCAGTACTTC.

The genes are TRBV4-3 and TRBJ2-5, with a weak D call TRBD2 (6 bases). Per germline, CDR1 LGHNA and CDR2 YSLEER. The V end lost 0 bases, the J end lost 4 bases, and 15 bases lay between the germline ends. CDR3 length: 16 residues. The CDR3 sequence: CASSQDAGPPPETQYF. In DNA form, the CDR3 reads TGCGCCAGCAGCCAAGACGCGGGGCCTCCTCCAGAGACCCAGTACTTC.

This clone turned up a few times. The chain couples TRBV7-9 to TRBJ1-2; 10 bases are shared with TRBD1. The CDR3 is made up of 14 amino acids. Germline V gene lookup returns CDR1 SEHNR and CDR2 FQNEAQ (reference sequence). V lost 5 bases to trimming and J lost 8 bases; unmatched junction nucleotides: 8. The CDR3: CASSLGTGDPGYTF. In DNA, the CDR3 is TGTGCCAGCAGCCTCGGGACAGGGGACCCCGGCTACACCTTC.

The CDR3 region has the DNA TGTGCCAGCAGCCCCCTTGCAGGGATGGTTTTTCAGCCCCAGCATTTT. Protein: CASSPLAGMVFQPQHF. V usage is TRBV27 and J usage is TRBJ1-5; D is possibly TRBD1 (5 bases). Germline V gene sequence: CDR1 MNHEY, CDR2 SMNVEV (reference sequence). This CDR3 has 16 amino acids. Trimming pared 6 bases from V and 6 bases from J, leaving 21 bases between.